A single T cell receptor (beta chain) is shown here with its context. What antigen it recognizes has not been identified. No much larger clonotype is one base removed from it; base qualities were not supplied. This CDR3 is also generated by other DNA sequences in the sample. The library relied on the immunoSEQ multiplex PCR assay. For most patients, genomic DNA was isolated using the Qiagen DNeasy Blood and Tissue Kit and was shipped frozen to Adaptive Biotechnologies for TCR sequencing. For most patients, genomic DNA was subjected to high-throughput TCR-beta CDR3 sequencing by Adaptive Biotechnologies. Processing in the source paper ran as follows. Adaptive's ImmunoSEQ software supplied the TCR sequencing data for 15 to 20 patients, while MiXCR and VDJtools were used to process a few other patients. To correct CD4 versus CD8 sorting errors, sequences present in both subsets at a frequency ratio below 5:1 were removed. CDR3 nucleotide sequences shared between donor and recipient were removed because the origin of such sequences could not be assigned. To count as alloreactive, a clone needed at least 2-fold expansion over unstimulated cells and a minimum CFSE-low frequency of 0.002% (template counts) or 0.001% (read counts). Mappable clones were those detected in sequenced pre-transplant spleen, lymph node, or MLR CFSE-low populations of the donor or recipient. Cumulative frequency of alloreactive clones was calculated as a percentage of all sequences weighted by copy number. What TCRdb holds here is the immuneACCESS table cut down to in-frame rearrangements. Part of the clones is not present; checked against another copy, under half of the missing clones reflect an unresolved V gene, and the others are unexplained. D and trimming come from the DNA, and the V and J calls and clone size come from that table. The sample profile shows tens of thousands of clones; roughly 80% of them were found once. The top ten constitute around 0.5% of the sample.

This record comes from a study of graft-versus-host responses after intestinal transplantation (dated by TCRdb to about 2021). The study in broad terms: Recipients received multivisceral, liver-intestinal, or isolated intestinal transplants. After intestinal transplantation, graft-versus-host and host-versus-graft alloreactive T cell clones in the graft, circulation and bone marrow were tracked using bulk TCR-beta CDR3 sequencing. Every recipient was given anti-thymocyte globulin induction, then maintenance tacrolimus and steroids for about three years. Of the 20 to 30 intestinal transplant recipients enrolled in the cohort, one of whom was a retransplant, 3 patients without pretransplant specimens were excluded. Rather than being sequenced by the commercial service, samples from three later patients were sequenced in-house on an Illumina MiSeq and processed with MiXCR. A peak of at least 4% donor T cells among recipient peripheral blood mononuclear cells was the definition used for donor T cell macrochimerism. To identify alloreactive clones, pre-transplant mixed lymphocyte reaction products were sequenced and then compared with unstimulated pre-transplant donor and recipient T cells.

The sample's time point label is to be understood as: cells obtained before transplantation from donor or recipient. CD3+CD4+ and CD3+CD8+ populations were FACS-sorted from unstimulated pre-transplant donor and recipient cells taken from spleen or lymph nodes. CDR3 length: 13 amino acids, cysteine to phenylalanine. Only CDR3 DNA remains: 39 bases, in frame from the first base. As encoded in the germline V gene, CDR1 is SGHRS while CDR2 is YFSETQ. Compared with germline, V lacks 4 bases and J lacks 4 bases; bases without a gene match: 3. Results and caveats for the whole study, not just this receptor: In the allografts of patients with donor T cell macrochimerism, GvH to HvG T cell clonal ratios were high. GvH clones were detected in recipient bone marrow, and some of these GvH clones were observed earlier in ileal mucosa or blood, consistent with an intestinal mucosal origin. Early after transplant, peak levels of circulating GvH clones were associated with declines in HvG clones. The conclusions were limited by the relatively low number and heterogeneity of the intestinal transplant patients.

The sequence was obtained from a human donor who was the organ donor for an intestinal transplant. The chain is assembled from TRBV5-1 and TRBJ1-2; 8 nucleotides in the junction match TRBD1. The sequences come from unstimulated CD4+ T cells sorted from spleen or lymph node cells, collected before transplant. The sequenced DNA is TGCGCCAGCAGCATCGGGACAGGCTATGGCTACACCTTC. Translated, it gives CASSIGTGYGYTF.